Following are 18 T cell receptor beta chains from one sample sequenced in a study of shared clonotypes between healthy human individuals (dated by TCRdb to 2020 to 2021). Libraries were prepared through the immunoSEQ multiplex PCR assay. TCRdb obtained this table from immuneACCESS and retained in-frame rearrangements with V and J assigned. These tables miss some clones; where compared with another copy, unresolved V genes account for less than half of the shortfall, and the remainder is unexplained. A total of nearly 500,000 clones appear in this sample, around 80% of them only once. The ten largest clones capture 10% to 15% of the sample. The sequenced sample consisted of PBMCs. The receptors come from a woman between 40 and 55 years old in good health. Some clones in this sample may be carry-over from other donors' samples.

Details on this clone: This specimen includes other DNA sequences encoding the same CDR3. The chain uses TRBV5-8 and TRBJ2-1; perhaps TRBD2 as D (6 bases). V was pared by 1 base and J by 0 bases, with 8 bases between. Germline V lookup: CDR1 SGHTS, CDR2 YDEGEE. This CDR3 has 15 amino acids. In DNA, the CDR3 is TGTGCCAGCAGCTTGACCGGGAGCTCCTACAATGAGCAGTTCTTC. This sequence encodes CASSLTGSSYNEQFF.

This clone has only one observation. This sequence joins TRBV7-9 and TRBJ1-4, with TRBD1 matching 8 bases. The CDR3 runs to 15 residues. Trimming took 3 bases from V and 6 from J; bases not matched to a gene: 6. The germline V gene encodes CDR1 SEHNR and CDR2 FQNEAQ (reference sequence). CDR3 nucleotide sequence: TGTGCCAGCAGCTTCAGACAGGGGCTTGATGAAAAACTGTTTTTT. Translating gives CASSFRQGLDEKLFF.

The rearrangement links TRBV28 to TRBJ2-7; 7 bases agree with TRBD1. Germline lookup yields CDR1 MDHEN and CDR2 SYDVKM. The CDR3 sequence is 13 residues long. V dropped 6 bases and J dropped 4; count of bases not matched to a gene: 6. CDR3: CASSNSQGYEQYF. Here the CDR3 DNA reads TGTGCCAGCAGCAACTCACAGGGGTACGAGCAGTACTTC.

This clone was detected ten times or more. CDR3 sequence (DNA): TGCAGCGTTGCGGCCCACGGTTACGAGCAGTACTTC. This encodes CSVAAHGYEQYF. The chain recombines TRBV29-1 with TRBJ2-7; no firm D call. Germline V CDR1 and CDR2: SQVTM, ANQGSEA. The CDR3 consists of 12 residues. Deletions cut 4 bases from V and 4 bases from J, with 11 bases between.

This clone was recorded a few times. The J gene is TRBJ1-5, the V gene TRBV30, with D tentatively TRBD1 (5 bases). The CDR3 contains 13 residues. Trimming shortened V by 0 bases and J by 6 bases, and 9 bases separated the two germline ends. The germline gives CDR1 GTSNPN, CDR2 SVGIG (reference sequence). The CDR3 nucleotides are TGTGCCTGGAGTGTAAGGGGAATTCAGCCCCAGCATTTT. Protein sequence: CAWSVRGIQPQHF.

The chain couples TRBV19 to TRBJ2-6, with D possibly TRBD1 on 5 matching bases. Trimming removed 6 bases from V and 1 base from J, with 13 bases in between. Germline CDR1 and CDR2: LNHDA and SQIVND (reference sequence). CDR3 size: 16 residues. CDR3 amino acids: CASRTAGSSGANVLTF. The CDR3 region has the DNA TGTGCCAGTAGAACGGCAGGGTCGTCTGGGGCCAACGTCCTGACTTTC.

This clone was counted a few times. The genes are TRBV1 and TRBJ2-7; the D call TRBD2 from the table was never checked on the DNA. TRBV1 is listed as a pseudogene. This CDR3 has 12 amino acids. CDR3 DNA: TGCACCAGCAGCCATCCCATAGCCGAGCAGTACTTC. Translation gives CTSSHPIAEQYF.

The chain links TRBV14 to TRBJ2-7, with D perhaps given as TRBD1 or TRBD2 (5 bases each). CDR1 is SGHDN, CDR2 FVKESK, per germline. This CDR3 region has 16 residues. The V end was cut by 1 base, the J end by 6 bases, with 19 bases between. The CDR3 DNA reads TGTGCCAGCAGCCAAGGTTGGACTTCGTTGGGGCTCGAGCAGTACTTC. Its protein is CASSQGWTSLGLEQYF.

J is TRBJ2-6 and V is TRBV7-3, with 8 nucleotides matching TRBD1. After removal of 5 bases from V and 4 bases from J, the junction contained 4 bases not matched to a gene. Germline V gene sequence: CDR1 SGHTA, CDR2 FQGTGA. The CDR3 contains 15 residues. CDR3 sequence (DNA): TGTGCCAGCAGCCCGGACAGGGACGGGGCCAACGTCCTGACTTTC. Translating it yields CASSPDRDGANVLTF.

This clone was observed at least ten times. The J gene is TRBJ1-1, the V gene TRBV5-1; 9 bases are a match to TRBD1. From germline, CDR1 is SGHRS and CDR2 YFSETQ. This CDR3 comprises 15 residues. V dropped 4 bases and J dropped 5; count of bases not matched to a gene: 9. The CDR3, as DNA: TGCGCCAGCAGCGCAAGACCGGGACAGGGAACTGAAGCTTTCTTT. Its translation is CASSARPGQGTEAFF. Filled out from reference TRBV5-1 and TRBJ1-1, the complete variable domain reads KAGVTQTPRYLIKTRGQQVTLSCSPISGHRSVSWYQQTPGQGLQFLFEYFSETQRNKGNFPGRFSGRQFSNSRSEMNVSTLELGDSALYLCASSARPGQGTEAFFGQGTRLTVV.

The V gene is TRBV29-1, the J gene TRBJ2-3; D gene ambiguous. Trimming cost V 8 bases and J 6 bases, with 15 bases left between them. This CDR3 contains 12 residues. The germline gives CDR1 SQVTM, CDR2 ANQGSEA. DNA for the CDR3: TGCAGCACCACTCCCGTGGCGGATACGCAGTATTTT. As protein: CSTTPVADTQYF.

The V gene is TRBV5-1, the J gene TRBJ2-1; weak D call: TRBD1 (6 bases). The CDR3 is 15 amino acids. Trimming took off 4 bases at V and 7 bases at J, with 18 bases between the two ends. CDR1 SGHRS and CDR2 YFSETQ come from the germline V gene. CDR3 region: CASSPEDSRRNEQFF. As DNA, the CDR3 is TGCGCCAGCAGCCCCGAGGACAGTCGTAGGAATGAGCAGTTCTTC.

A note on this clone: The junction differs from germline at one of its ends, possibly a read error. V and J are TRBV10-3 and TRBJ2-5, with a tentative D call TRBD1 (5 bases). The CDR3 is made up of 13 amino acids. Germline V gene lookup returns CDR1 ENHRY and CDR2 SYGVKD. CDR3 bases: TGTGCCATCAGTGATGGGGCCACAGAGGCCCAGTACTTC. Translating it yields CAISDGATEAQYF.

This clone came up once. The same CDR3 arises from other DNA sequences in this sample as well. This chain joins TRBV7-2 and TRBJ1-2; a possible D gene is TRBD1 (5 bases). Between the trimmed V and J ends, which lost 1 base and 2 bases, there was a span of 5 bases. The CDR3 runs 13 residues. CDR1 is SGHTA, CDR2 FQGNSA, per germline. CDR3 region: CASSLGQNYGYTF. The CDR3 bases are TGTGCCAGCAGCTTAGGACAGAACTATGGCTACACCTTC.

V usage is TRBV7-9 and J usage is TRBJ1-1, with D hard to call. The germline V gene has CDR1 SEHNR and CDR2 FQNEAQ (reference sequence). V lost 1 base, J lost 2 bases, and 8 bases lay in between. The CDR3 is 14 residues long. This CDR3 reads CASSLGQENTEAFF. The CDR3 region has the DNA TGTGCCAGCAGCTTAGGGCAGGAAAACACTGAAGCTTTCTTT.

To note about this clone: Being one base from a much bigger clone, this may be a read error. This rearrangement joins TRBV5-6 to TRBJ1-1; the D gene is possibly TRBD1 (5 bases). The CDR3 is 13 residues long. CDR1 is SGHDT, CDR2 YYEEEE, per germline. CDR3 amino acids: CASSLKRGTGAFF. The CDR3 DNA is TGTGCCAGCAGCTTGAAGAGGGGAACTGGAGCTTTCTTT.

This chain links TRBV28 with TRBJ1-2; 7 nucleotides line up with TRBD1. V dropped 0 bases and J dropped 2; count of bases not matched to a gene: 0. There are 14 residues in the CDR3. Germline lookup yields CDR1 MDHEN and CDR2 SYDVKM. The CDR3 sequence: CASSLWDRNYGYTF. CDR3 DNA sequence: TGTGCCAGCAGTTTATGGGACAGGAACTATGGCTACACCTTC.

This clone occurred a few times. The chain combines TRBV7-9 with TRBJ2-5; either TRBD1 or TRBD2 may supply D (5 bases each). The DNA end lines up better with TRBJ2-7; the J call may be wrong. The CDR3 loop spans 14 amino acids. Per the germline V gene, CDR1 is SEHNR and CDR2 is FQNEAQ (reference sequence). DNA of the CDR3: TGTGCCAGCAGCGACCGGGACGACATCTACGAGCAGTACTTC. Its protein product is CASSDRDDIYEQYF.